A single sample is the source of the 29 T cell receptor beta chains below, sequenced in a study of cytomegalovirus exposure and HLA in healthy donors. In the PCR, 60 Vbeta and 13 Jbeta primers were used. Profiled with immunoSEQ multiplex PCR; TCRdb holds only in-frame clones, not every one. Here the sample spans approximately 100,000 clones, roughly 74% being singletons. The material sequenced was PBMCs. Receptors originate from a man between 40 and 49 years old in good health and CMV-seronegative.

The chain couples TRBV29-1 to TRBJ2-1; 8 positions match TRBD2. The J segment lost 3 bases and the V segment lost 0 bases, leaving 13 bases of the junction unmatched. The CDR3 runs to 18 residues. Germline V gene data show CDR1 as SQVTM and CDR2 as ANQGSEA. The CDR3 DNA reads TGCAGCGTTGAAGATCCCATGCGGGCCGGGGGGGACTACAATGAGCAGTTCTTC. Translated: CSVEDPMRAGGDYNEQFF.

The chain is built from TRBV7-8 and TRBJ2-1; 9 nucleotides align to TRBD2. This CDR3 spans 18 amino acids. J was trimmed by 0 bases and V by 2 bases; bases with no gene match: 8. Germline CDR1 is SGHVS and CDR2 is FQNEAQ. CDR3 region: CASSLRASGTSSYNEQFF. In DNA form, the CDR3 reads TGTGCCAGCAGCTTAAGAGCTAGCGGGACGAGCTCCTACAATGAGCAGTTCTTC. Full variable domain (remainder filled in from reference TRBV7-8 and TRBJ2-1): GAGVSQSPRYKVAKRGQDVALRCDPISGHVSLFWYQQALGQGPEFLTYFQNEAQLDKSGLPSDRFFAERPEGSVSTLKIQRTQQEDSAVYLCASSLRASGTSSYNEQFFGPGTRLTVL.

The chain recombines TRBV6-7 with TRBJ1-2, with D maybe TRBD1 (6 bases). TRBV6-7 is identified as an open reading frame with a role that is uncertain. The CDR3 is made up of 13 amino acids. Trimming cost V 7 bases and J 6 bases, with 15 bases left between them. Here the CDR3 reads CASKTRGGDGYTF. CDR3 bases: TGTGCCAGCAAAACGAGGGGGGGAGATGGCTACACCTTC.

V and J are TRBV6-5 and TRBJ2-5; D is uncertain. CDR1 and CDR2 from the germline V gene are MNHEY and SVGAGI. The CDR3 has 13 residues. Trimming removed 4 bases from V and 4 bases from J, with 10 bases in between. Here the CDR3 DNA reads TGTGCCAGCAGTTCTGGCGGCGGAGAGACCCAGTACTTC. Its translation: CASSSGGGETQYF.

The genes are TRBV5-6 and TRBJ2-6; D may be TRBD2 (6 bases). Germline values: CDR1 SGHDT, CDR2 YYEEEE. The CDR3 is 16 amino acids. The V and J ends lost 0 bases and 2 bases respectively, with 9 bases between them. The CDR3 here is CASSLESGAGANVLTF. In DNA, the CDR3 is TGTGCCAGCAGCTTGGAATCGGGGGCTGGGGCCAACGTCCTGACTTTC. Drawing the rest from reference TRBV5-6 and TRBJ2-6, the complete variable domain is DAGVTQSPTHLIKTRGQQVTLRCSPKSGHDTVSWYQQALGQGPQFIFQYYEEEERQRGNFPDRFSGHQFPNYSSELNVNALLLGDSALYLCASSLESGAGANVLTFGAGSRLTVL.

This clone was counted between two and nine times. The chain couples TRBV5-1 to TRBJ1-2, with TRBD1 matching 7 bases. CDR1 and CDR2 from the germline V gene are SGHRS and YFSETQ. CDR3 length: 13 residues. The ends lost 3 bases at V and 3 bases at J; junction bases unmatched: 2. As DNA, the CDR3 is TGCGCCAGCAGCTCAGGGGGTCACTATGGCTACACCTTC. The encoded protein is CASSSGGHYGYTF.

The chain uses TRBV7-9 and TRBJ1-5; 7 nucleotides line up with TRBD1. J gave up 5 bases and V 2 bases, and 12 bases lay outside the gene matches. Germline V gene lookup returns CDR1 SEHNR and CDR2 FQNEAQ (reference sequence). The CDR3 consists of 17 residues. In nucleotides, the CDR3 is TGTGCCAGCAGCTTAACAAAGGGGGCTGTTGAGGATCAGCCCCAGCATTTT. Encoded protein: CASSLTKGAVEDQPQHF.

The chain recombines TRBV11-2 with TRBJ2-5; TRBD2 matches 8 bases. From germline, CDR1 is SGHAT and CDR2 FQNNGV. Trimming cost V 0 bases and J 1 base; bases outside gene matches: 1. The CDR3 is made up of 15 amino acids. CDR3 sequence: CASSLDSGVQETQYF. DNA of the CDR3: TGTGCCAGCAGCTTAGATAGCGGGGTCCAAGAGACCCAGTACTTC.

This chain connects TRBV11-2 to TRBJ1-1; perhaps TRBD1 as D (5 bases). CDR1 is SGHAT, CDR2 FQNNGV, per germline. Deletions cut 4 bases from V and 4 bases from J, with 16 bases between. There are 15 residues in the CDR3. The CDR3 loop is CASSWSGQRGTEAFF. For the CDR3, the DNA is TGTGCCAGCAGCTGGTCCGGGCAAAGGGGCACTGAAGCTTTCTTT.

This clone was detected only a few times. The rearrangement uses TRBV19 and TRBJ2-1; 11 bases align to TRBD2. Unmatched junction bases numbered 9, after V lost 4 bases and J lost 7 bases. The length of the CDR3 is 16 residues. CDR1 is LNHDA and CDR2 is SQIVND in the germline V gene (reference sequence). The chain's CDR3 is CASSTQLAGGRNEQFF. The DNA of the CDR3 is TGTGCCAGTAGTACCCAATTAGCGGGGGGGAGGAATGAGCAGTTCTTC.

In DNA, the CDR3 is TGTGCCAGCACTAGGCGGGGAGGCTACAATGAGCAGTTCTTC. Residues: CASTRRGGYNEQFF. The chain is built from TRBV6-5 and TRBJ2-1, with TRBD2 as a possible D gene (6 bases). Germline lookup yields CDR1 MNHEY and CDR2 SVGAGI. Trimming left V 7 bases short and J 3 bases short, with 13 bases between. The CDR3 consists of 14 residues.

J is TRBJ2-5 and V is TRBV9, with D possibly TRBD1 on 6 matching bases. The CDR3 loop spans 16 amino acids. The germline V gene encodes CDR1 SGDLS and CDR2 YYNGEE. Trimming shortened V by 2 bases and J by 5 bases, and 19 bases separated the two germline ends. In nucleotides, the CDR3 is TGTGCCAGCAGCGTGGCGCGGGCAGGGGCCGGGGAGACCCAGTACTTC. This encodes CASSVARAGAGETQYF.

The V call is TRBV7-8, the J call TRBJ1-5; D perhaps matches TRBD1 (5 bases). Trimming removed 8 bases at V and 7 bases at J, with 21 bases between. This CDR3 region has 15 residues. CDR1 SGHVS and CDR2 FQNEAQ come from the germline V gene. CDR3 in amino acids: CASGDYGSREQPQHF. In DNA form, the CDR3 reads TGTGCCAGCGGGGACTATGGGAGTCGTGAACAGCCCCAGCATTTT.

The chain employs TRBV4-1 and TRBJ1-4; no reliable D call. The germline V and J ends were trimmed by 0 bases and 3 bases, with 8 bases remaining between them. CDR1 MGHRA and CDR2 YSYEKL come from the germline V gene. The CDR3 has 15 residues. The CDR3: CASSQDPTSNEKLFF. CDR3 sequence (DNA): TGCGCCAGCAGCCAAGACCCAACTTCTAATGAAAAACTGTTTTTT.

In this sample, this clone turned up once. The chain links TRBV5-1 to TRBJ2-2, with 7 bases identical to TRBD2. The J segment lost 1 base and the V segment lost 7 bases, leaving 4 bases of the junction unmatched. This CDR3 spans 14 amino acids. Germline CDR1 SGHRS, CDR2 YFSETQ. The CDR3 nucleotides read TGCGCCAGCGGCACTAGCGTGAACACCGGGGAGCTGTTTTTT. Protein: CASGTSVNTGELFF.

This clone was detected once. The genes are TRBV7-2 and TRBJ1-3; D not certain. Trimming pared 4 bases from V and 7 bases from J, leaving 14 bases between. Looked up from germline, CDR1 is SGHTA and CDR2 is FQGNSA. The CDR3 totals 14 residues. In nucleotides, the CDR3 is TGTGCCAGCAGCTCCAACTGGGCTCGGAACACCATATATTTT. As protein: CASSSNWARNTIYF.

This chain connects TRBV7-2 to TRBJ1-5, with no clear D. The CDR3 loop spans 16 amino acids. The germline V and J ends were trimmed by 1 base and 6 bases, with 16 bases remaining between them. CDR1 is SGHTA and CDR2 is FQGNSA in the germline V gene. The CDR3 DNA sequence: TGTGCCAGCAGCTTAGTGGGAGGGCAATTTGGTCAGCCCCAGCATTTT. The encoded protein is CASSLVGGQFGQPQHF.

The CDR3 loop reads CAWSAYSDFAWFSGELFF. DNA for the CDR3: TGTGCCTGGAGTGCTTACTCGGACTTCGCCTGGTTTTCCGGGGAGCTGTTTTTT. The chain is built from TRBV30 and TRBJ2-2; perhaps TRBD2 as D (5 bases). V lost 1 base and J 6 bases, leaving 24 bases between the germline ends. The germline V gene encodes CDR1 GTSNPN and CDR2 SVGIG (reference sequence). This CDR3 has 18 amino acids.

DNA of the CDR3: TGTGCCAGTAGTATGACAGGGCATAGGGCAGATACGCAGTATTTT. Translation gives CASSMTGHRADTQYF. The chain combines TRBV19 with TRBJ2-3, with TRBD1 matching over 7 bases. The CDR3 consists of 15 residues. J lost 4 bases, V lost 3 bases, and 7 bases had no gene match. In germline, CDR1 is LNHDA, CDR2 SQIVND (reference sequence).

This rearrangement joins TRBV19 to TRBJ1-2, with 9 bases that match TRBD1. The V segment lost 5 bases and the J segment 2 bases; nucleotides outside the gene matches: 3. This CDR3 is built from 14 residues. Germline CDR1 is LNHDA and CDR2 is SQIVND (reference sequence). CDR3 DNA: TGTGCCAGTAGTGACAGGGGGTCGAACTATGGCTACACCTTC. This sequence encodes CASSDRGSNYGYTF.

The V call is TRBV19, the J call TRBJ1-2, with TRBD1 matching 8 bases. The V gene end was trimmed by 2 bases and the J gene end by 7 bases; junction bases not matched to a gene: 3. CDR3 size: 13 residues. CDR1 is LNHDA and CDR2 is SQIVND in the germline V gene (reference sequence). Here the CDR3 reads CASSIYQGAGYTF. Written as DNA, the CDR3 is TGTGCCAGTAGTATATATCAGGGGGCTGGCTACACCTTC. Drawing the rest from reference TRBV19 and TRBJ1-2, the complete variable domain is DGGITQSPKYLFRKEGQNVTLSCEQNLNHDAMYWYRQDPGQGLRLIYYSQIVNDFQKGDIAEGYSVSREKKESFPLTVTSAQKNPTAFYLCASSIYQGAGYTFGSGTRLTVV.

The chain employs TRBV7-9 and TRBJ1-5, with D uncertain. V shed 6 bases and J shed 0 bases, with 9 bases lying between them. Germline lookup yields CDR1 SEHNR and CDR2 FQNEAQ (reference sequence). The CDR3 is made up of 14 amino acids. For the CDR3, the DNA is TGTGCCAGCAGTGTCGGGAATAGCAATCAGCCCCAGCATTTT. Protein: CASSVGNSNQPQHF.

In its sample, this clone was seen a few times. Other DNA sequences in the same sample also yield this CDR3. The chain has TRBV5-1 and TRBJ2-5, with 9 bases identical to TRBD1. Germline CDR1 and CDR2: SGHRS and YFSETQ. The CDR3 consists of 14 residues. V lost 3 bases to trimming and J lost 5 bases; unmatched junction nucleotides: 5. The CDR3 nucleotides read TGCGCCAGCAGCTCAGGACAGGGGAGGGAGACCCAGTACTTC. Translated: CASSSGQGRETQYF.

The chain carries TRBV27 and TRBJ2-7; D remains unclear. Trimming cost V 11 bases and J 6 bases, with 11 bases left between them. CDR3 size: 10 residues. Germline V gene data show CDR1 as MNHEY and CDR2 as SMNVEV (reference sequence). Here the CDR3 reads CAGSRSEQYF. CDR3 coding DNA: TGTGCCGGCTCTAGGAGCGAGCAGTACTTC.

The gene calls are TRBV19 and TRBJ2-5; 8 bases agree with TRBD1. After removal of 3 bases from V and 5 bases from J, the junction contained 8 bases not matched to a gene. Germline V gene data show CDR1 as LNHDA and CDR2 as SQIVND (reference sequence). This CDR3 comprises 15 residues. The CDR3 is CASSMASGGWETQYF. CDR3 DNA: TGTGCCAGTAGTATGGCCTCAGGGGGCTGGGAGACCCAGTACTTC.

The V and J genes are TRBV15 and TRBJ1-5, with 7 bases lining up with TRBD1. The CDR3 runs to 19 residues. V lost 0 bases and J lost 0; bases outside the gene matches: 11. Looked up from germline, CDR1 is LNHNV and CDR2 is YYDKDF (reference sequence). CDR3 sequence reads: CATSRDLAGGFYSNQPQHF. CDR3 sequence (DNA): TGTGCCACCAGCAGAGATCTGGCAGGGGGGTTTTATAGCAATCAGCCCCAGCATTTT.

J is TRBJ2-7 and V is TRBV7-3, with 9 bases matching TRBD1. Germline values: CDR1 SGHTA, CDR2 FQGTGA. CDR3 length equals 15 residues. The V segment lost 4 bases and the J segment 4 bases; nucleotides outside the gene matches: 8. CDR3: CASSSSPGQGYEQYF. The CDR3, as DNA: TGTGCCAGCAGCTCCTCCCCGGGACAGGGTTACGAGCAGTACTTC.

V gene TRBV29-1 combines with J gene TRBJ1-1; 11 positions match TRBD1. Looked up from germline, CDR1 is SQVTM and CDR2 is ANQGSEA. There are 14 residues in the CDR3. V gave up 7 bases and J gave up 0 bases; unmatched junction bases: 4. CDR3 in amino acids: CSAGQGGMNTEAFF. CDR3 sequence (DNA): TGCAGCGCGGGACAGGGGGGAATGAACACTGAAGCTTTCTTT. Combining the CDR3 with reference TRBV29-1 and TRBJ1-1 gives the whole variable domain SAVISQKPSRDICQRGTSLTIQCQVDSQVTMMFWYRQQPGQSLTLIATANQGSEATYESGFVIDKFPISRPNLTFSTLTVSNMSPEDSSIYLCSAGQGGMNTEAFFGQGTRLTVV.

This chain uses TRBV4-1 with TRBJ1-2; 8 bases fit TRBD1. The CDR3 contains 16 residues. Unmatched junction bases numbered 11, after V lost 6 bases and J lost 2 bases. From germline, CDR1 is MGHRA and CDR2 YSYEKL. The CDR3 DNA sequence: TGCGCCAGCAGAGAACAGGGGGGCGGCCCCAACTATGGCTACACCTTC. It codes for CASREQGGGPNYGYTF.